The sequence of this TCR beta chain was determined in a study of blood T cell repertoires in COVID-19. CDR1 is SGHAT, CDR2 FQNNGV, per germline. CDR3 size: 14 residues. With 5 bases clipped from V and 3 bases from J, the junction kept 7 bases outside the gene matches. Sequencing used immunoSEQ multiplex PCR; TCRdb keeps in-frame clones, though not all of them. The profile shows 250,000 to 350,000 clones, around 89% of them singletons. This clone occurred a few times. This chain links TRBV11-2 with TRBJ2-7; 7 bases are a match to TRBD1. The TCR originated in a woman between 50 and 59 years old with active or convalescent COVID-19. Sequenced sample: peripheral blood. CDR3 bases: TGTGCCAGCAGCAGAGACAGGGAAGTCTACGAGCAGTACTTC. Encoded protein: CASSRDREVYEQYF. The full variable domain, rest sourced from reference TRBV11-2 and TRBJ2-7, is EAGVAQSPRYKIIEKRQSVAFWCNPISGHATLYWYQQILGQGPKLLIQFQNNGVVDDSQLPKDRFSAERLKGVDSTLKIQPAKLEDSAVYLCASSRDREVYEQYFGPGTRLTVT.